One sample yielded the 4 T cell receptor beta chains listed below, sequenced in a study of OX40 agonist ivuxolimab in advanced cancers. Data came from immunoSEQ multiplex PCR; TCRdb stores just in-frame clones and leaves some out. The table lists approximately 70,000 clones, around 88% of them singletons. Specimen: CD4+ or CD8+ T cells sorted from blood, collected in a trial of the OX40 agonist ivuxolimab. These receptor sequences come from an adult with an advanced solid tumor such as melanoma, head and neck, liver or kidney cancer.

Only a few counts were recorded for this clone. The gene calls are TRBV4-2 and TRBJ1-1, with D perhaps TRBD1 (5 bases). The V and J ends lost 1 base and 0 bases respectively, with 9 bases between them. The CDR3 totals 15 residues. Germline V CDR1 and CDR2: LGHNA, YNFKEQ. CDR3 DNA sequence: TGTGCCAGCAGCCAAGTTGGGGGATTGAACACTGAAGCTTTCTTT. This gives the protein CASSQVGGLNTEAFF.

As concerns this clone: The junction does not match germline at one end; this may be a read error. The chain joins TRBV12-5 to TRBJ1-1; the D gene is possibly TRBD1 (5 bases). This CDR3 has 12 amino acids. Germline CDR1 is LGHNT and CDR2 is FRNRAP. The chain's CDR3 is CASGPDSFRVIF. CDR3 bases: TGTGCTAGTGGTCCCGATTCCTTCAGGGTTATCTTT.

The chain has TRBV19 and TRBJ1-4; 7 nucleotides match TRBD1. J gave up 2 bases and V 4 bases, and 4 bases lay outside the gene matches. The germline V gene encodes CDR1 LNHDA and CDR2 SQIVND (reference sequence). The CDR3 is 15 amino acids. The CDR3 DNA is TGTGCCAGTAGTACACAGGGGAACACTAATGAAAAACTGTTTTTT. Residues: CASSTQGNTNEKLFF.

The chain uses TRBV7-3 and TRBJ1-4, with a possible D match to TRBD1 (5 bases). The V end was cut by 5 bases, the J end by 5 bases, with 12 bases between. CDR1 and CDR2 (germline): SGHTA, FQGTGA. CDR3 length: 14 residues. CDR3 amino acids: CASSPTDGNEKLFF. The CDR3 region has the DNA TGTGCCAGCAGCCCGACAGACGGGAATGAAAAACTGTTTTTT.